The next 3 T cell receptor beta chains were all read from a single sample in a study of CD8+CD57+ T cells in acquired aplastic anemia. Profiles of TCR beta VDJ and CDR3 were generated from a genomic DNA template. TCRdb fed the reads into MiXCR, producing one record per CDR3 protein. The sample includes under 350,000 distinct CDR3 sequences, 45% to 65% of them seen just once. CD8+CD57+ cell expansion, shown by flow cytometry, had occurred in the patients selected for sequencing. The sample consisted of sorted CD4+, CD8+, or CD8+CD57+ T cells (not recorded which) from PBMCs. These receptors all come from a human donor with aplastic anemia.

This clonotype was detected ten times or more. CDR3 loop: CASSVTSGSNLYNEQFF. The CDR3 DNA follows: TGTGCCAGCAGCGTAACTAGCGGGAGCAACCTATACAATGAGCAGTTCTTC. This rearrangement joins TRBV9 to TRBJ2-1; 11 bases align to TRBD2. Germline V gene lookup returns CDR1 SGDLS and CDR2 YYNGEE. The CDR3 contains 17 residues. V was clipped by 1 base and J by 4 bases; unmatched bases: 7.

This clonotype was seen repeatedly, ten times or more. The chain's CDR3 is CASSVGRPPSGGYTF. The CDR3, as DNA: TGTGCCAGCAGCGTCGGACGGCCGCCAAGCGGTGGCTACACCTTC. The chain employs TRBV5-8 and TRBJ1-2; no clear D gene. CDR1 SGHTS and CDR2 YDEGEE come from the germline V gene. The CDR3 length is 15 residues. The V end was cut by 4 bases, the J end by 7 bases, with 20 bases between.

This clonotype was picked up many times. The chain carries TRBV2 and TRBJ2-5; D uncertain. Trimming removed 8 bases from V and 1 base from J, with 20 bases in between. From germline, CDR1 is SNHLY and CDR2 FYNNEI. There are 16 residues in the CDR3. The CDR3 region is CASGPPLLSLQETQYF. As DNA, the CDR3 is TGTGCCAGCGGCCCCCCCCTACTGAGCCTCCAAGAGACCCAGTACTTC.